What follows describes a single T cell receptor (beta chain). Since all of the isolated RNA was reverse transcribed, expressed TCRB transcripts were what got sequenced. About 3.4 million reads per sample on average were obtained from naive, central memory and regulatory T cell samples. Method: immunoSEQ multiplex PCR; TCRdb's copy keeps in-frame clones and lacks some. The sample records roughly 400,000 clones, roughly 15% being singletons. The data were taken from a study of beta chain features in type 1 diabetes. The CDR3 runs to 14 residues. Germline assignment: CDR1 SGDLS and CDR2 YYNGEE. With V trimmed by 1 base and J by 2 bases, 3 bases remained unmatched.

Sequencing used naive CD4+ T cells from blood. This chain links TRBV9 with TRBJ2-7; TRBD2 agrees at 7 bases. The TCR originated in a woman aged 18-30 years in good health. The CDR3 spells CASSVTGTTYEQYF. The CDR3, as DNA: TGTGCCAGCAGCGTAACCGGGACTACCTACGAGCAGTACTTC.